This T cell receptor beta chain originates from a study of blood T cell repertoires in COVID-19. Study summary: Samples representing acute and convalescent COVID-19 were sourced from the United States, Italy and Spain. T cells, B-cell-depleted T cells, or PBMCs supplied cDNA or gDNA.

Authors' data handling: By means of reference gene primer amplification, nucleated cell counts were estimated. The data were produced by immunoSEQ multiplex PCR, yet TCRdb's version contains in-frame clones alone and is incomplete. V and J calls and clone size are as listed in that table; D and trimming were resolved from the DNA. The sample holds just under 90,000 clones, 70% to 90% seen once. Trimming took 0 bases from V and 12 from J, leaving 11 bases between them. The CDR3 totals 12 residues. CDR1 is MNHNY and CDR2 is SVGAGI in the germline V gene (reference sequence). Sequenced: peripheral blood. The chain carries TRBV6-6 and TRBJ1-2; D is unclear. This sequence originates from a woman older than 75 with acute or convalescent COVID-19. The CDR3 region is CASSYSPAGHTF. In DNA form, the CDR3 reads TGTGCCAGCAGTTACTCTCCGGCGGGTCACACCTTC.